What follows is one T cell receptor (beta chain) and its context. What it binds is unknown. Germline values: CDR1 SGHNT, CDR2 YYREEE (reference sequence). Trimming took off 0 bases at V and 0 bases at J, with 9 bases between the two ends. This CDR3 spans 15 amino acids. Original processing methods: Without quality scores, immunoSEQ junctional reads could not be filtered like full-length reads. Data came from immunoSEQ multiplex PCR; TCRdb stores just in-frame clones and leaves some out. V and J calls and clone size are copied from that table; D and trimming were computed from the DNA. The sample consists of under 2,000,000 clones, approximately 95% of them appearing once. These data are taken from a study of shared clonotypes between healthy human individuals. Findings and caveats of the study: The sole specimen, blood, was sampled, and tissue repertoires likely differ. Sequencing depth was expected to affect clonotype sharing among donors.

CD45RO-negative CD8 cells positively selected for CCR7 made up the naive population, which excluded terminally differentiated effector memory CD45RA+ cells. The rearrangement joins TRBV5-4 to TRBJ1-1, with unresolved D. The receptor was isolated from a man aged 18 to 30 in good health. Sequenced: naive CD8+ T cells sorted from blood. The CDR3 here is CASSLASSLNTEAFF. The CDR3 coding sequence is TGTGCCAGCAGCTTGGCCAGCTCCTTGAACACTGAAGCTTTCTTT.